This T cell receptor beta chain was recovered during a study of blood T cells in healthy people across ages (dated by TCRdb to between 2015 and 2016). For the wider study: In model experiments, roughly one uniquely barcoded TCR beta cDNA molecule per two T cells was captured by template switching. Using deep sequencing normalized with unique cDNA molecular identifiers, the study measured how TCR beta repertoire diversity changes with age. The donors were divided into four age groups: young (average around 15 years), middle-aged (about 39), aged (approximately 62) and long-lived (roughly 86). To avoid experimental bias, donors of different ages were distributed randomly across sequencing lanes. Two additional independent replicas of 1 million unique cDNA reads from the same blood draw were analyzed for two donors (one aged 18 to 30 and one aged 80 or older). Study-wide conclusions, independent of this receptor: A strong correlation was found between observed TCR beta diversity and the percentage of naive T cells measured by flow cytometry. Conclusive comparison of naive and antigen-experienced compartments was prevented by the profiling of bulk unsorted PBMCs. Estimates of total diversity based on one million sequenced T cells were considered lower bounds and underestimates. Compared with the aged group, more naive CD4+ T cells, fewer expanded clones and increased TCR diversity were shown by the long-lived group, suggesting age selection. Observed TCR beta diversity per million T cells fell roughly linearly with age, and a significant reduction was already apparent by age around 39. Donor CMV infection status was unknown, potentially confounding age-related changes in expanded clonotypes.

Libraries were made using 5' RACE. The instrument was an Illumina HiSeq 2500. A second roughly 6 to 12 cycle PCR used a sample-barcoded 5' primer and a J-beta primer mix. A unique molecular identifier was introduced onto each TCR beta cDNA molecule by a template-switch 5' adaptor carrying 12 random nucleotides. Each sample yielded at least 3 million CDR3-containing paired-end reads. The Mint cDNA synthesis kit, primed by a TRBC-specific oligonucleotide, was used to synthesize first-strand cDNA from all RNA. Following uracil-DNA glycosylase treatment, all cDNA underwent a first 18-cycle PCR with the universal primers M1SS and BC2_uni_R. In the original analysis: Each sample was normalized by randomly selecting 1 million high-quality reads, each carrying a distinct molecular identifier. Instead of being binned into consensus sequences, reads that shared molecular identifiers were thrown out. MiTCR, set to a Q25 quality threshold and the strictest error-elimination algorithm, was used for CDR3 identification, clonotype clustering and error correction. Lower-bound total TCR beta diversity was estimated with a nonparametric unseen species model using Euler transformation. TCRdb trimmed public reads at Q25 via fastp, called clones via MiXCR and kept in-frame beta chains. Entries are consolidated by CDR3 protein sequence, retaining the most common genes and DNA. TCRdb, not the authors, supplied the V and J calls. A total of 550,000 to 750,000 distinct CDR3 sequences appear in this sample, around 21% of them only once. Under 4% of the sample is held by the ten biggest clonotypes.

This clonotype occurred many times. Its antigen is still unknown. Base qualities are not recorded, but no much larger clone differs from it by a single base. Donors were a few dozen systemically healthy Caucasian individuals from Russia aged 6 to 90 years. Each donor gave ten milliliters of peripheral blood, drawn into EDTA-treated Vacutainer tubes. Ficoll-Paque density-gradient centrifugation was used to isolate PBMCs, with at least 6.5 million per sample. Total RNA, at least 5 micrograms per sample, was extracted from PBMCs with Trizol reagent. For every donor, flow cytometry on a PBMC aliquot measured the percentage of naive CD45RAhigh/CD27high T cells. The sequence was collected from a man aged 70 or older in good health. Sequencing input: blood.

The nucleotide sequence reads as follows: TGTGCCAGCAGCTCGGGACAGCCCGTGGGGGAGCAGTACTTC. It codes for CASSSGQPVGEQYF. The rearranged chain carries TRBV7-9 and TRBJ2-7; 7 bases in the middle match TRBD1. Unmatched junction bases come to 10, with V trimmed by 4 bases and J by 7 bases. The CDR3 covers 14 residues, taking in both the cysteine and the phenylalanine. The sequence is cut down to CDR3 DNA, 42 bases in frame from base 1. In the germline V gene (reference sequence), CDR1 corresponds to SEHNR and CDR2 to FQNEAQ.